Below are 13 T cell receptor beta chains sequenced from a single sample in a study of T cell repertoires in cytomegalovirus infection. From the reads, TCRdb called clonotypes with MiXCR, one entry per CDR3 protein. The sample yields about a million distinct CDR3 sequences, roughly 31% seen once. These receptors lack a known antigen. Sequencing was performed on cultured CD8+ T cells from PBMCs, taken from culture after CMV antigen stimulation. The receptors derive from a human donor in good health (CMV status not recorded). Some clones in this sample may be carry-over from other donors' samples.

The rearrangement joins TRBV7-9 to TRBJ1-1; TRBD1 might be the D (5 bases). The CDR3 covers 16 residues. Germline loops: CDR1 SEHNR, CDR2 FQNEAQ (reference sequence). V shed 0 bases and J shed 1 base, with 12 bases lying between them. The CDR3 DNA reads as TGTGCCAGCAGCTTAGCGAATGCGGGGGGGAACACTGAAGCTTTCTTT. Translating gives CASSLANAGGNTEAFF. The variable domain in full, with the rest retrieved from reference TRBV7-9 and TRBJ1-1, is DTGVSQNPRHKITKRGQNVTFRCDPISEHNRLYWYRQTLGQGPEFLTYFQNEAQLEKSRLLSDRFSAERPKGSFSTLEIQRTEQGDSAMYLCASSLANAGGNTEAFFGQGTRLTVV.

The chain is built from TRBV2 and TRBJ2-1, with a tentative D call TRBD1 (5 bases). The ends were cut back, 3 bases at V and 0 bases at J, with 12 bases in the middle. The length of the CDR3 is 16 residues. Per the germline V gene, CDR1 is SNHLY and CDR2 is FYNNEI. The CDR3 region is CASSEGVGASYNEQFF. Here the CDR3 DNA reads TGTGCCAGCAGTGAGGGTGTAGGGGCCTCCTACAATGAGCAGTTCTTC.

This clonotype was recorded at least ten times. The chain combines TRBV7-8 with TRBJ2-5; perhaps TRBD2 as D (5 bases). The CDR3 extends over 15 amino acids. Trimming removed 5 bases from V and 4 bases from J, with 17 bases in between. Germline CDR1 reads SGHVS; CDR2 reads FQNEAQ. CDR3 loop: CASSQTNGVRETQYF. CDR3 nucleotide sequence: TGTGCCAGCAGCCAAACTAACGGGGTTCGAGAGACCCAGTACTTC.

The rearrangement links TRBV10-2 to TRBJ2-1; TRBD1 matches at 9 bases. Germline CDR1 WSHSY, CDR2 SAAADI. V lost 5 bases and J lost 8; bases outside the gene matches: 7. The CDR3 consists of 14 residues. CDR3 sequence (DNA): TGCGCCAGCAGTCGGGACAGGGAACGTGATGAGCAGTTCTTC. This codes for CASSRDRERDEQFF.

Only a few counts were recorded for this clonotype. This chain links TRBV7-9 with TRBJ2-7; tentatively, D is TRBD2 (6 bases). Trimming cost V 6 bases and J 5 bases, with 20 bases left between them. The germline V gene has CDR1 SEHNR and CDR2 FQNEAQ (reference sequence). The CDR3 spans 15 residues. CDR3 sequence: CASRRDGGGNDEQYF. As DNA, the CDR3 is TGTGCCAGCAGGCGGGACGGCGGTGGTAACGACGAGCAGTACTTC.

CDR3 sequence: CASSISGITEAFF. The CDR3 DNA follows: TGTGCCAGTAGTATATCAGGGATCACTGAAGCTTTCTTT. J is TRBJ1-1 and V is TRBV19, with D possibly matching TRBD1 (5 bases). The CDR3 is 13 amino acids. CDR1 is LNHDA, CDR2 SQIVND, per germline (reference sequence). Trimming cost V 2 bases and J 4 bases, with 8 bases left between them.

V gene TRBV6-8 combines with J gene TRBJ2-5; the D gene is possibly TRBD2 (6 bases). Germline CDR1 reads MNHGY; CDR2 reads SAAAGT. The CDR3 is made up of 17 amino acids. The V end was cut by 3 bases, the J end by 0 bases, with 17 bases between. The CDR3 here is CASSYAGLRAYQETQYF. In DNA, the CDR3 is TGTGCCAGCAGTTATGCGGGGTTACGGGCCTACCAAGAGACCCAGTACTTC.

This clonotype appeared many times. The V call is TRBV7-9, the J call TRBJ2-1; D gene unclear. Germline V gene data show CDR1 as SEHNR and CDR2 as FQNEAQ (reference sequence). V was clipped by 7 bases and J by 2 bases, with 12 bases between them. The CDR3 runs to 14 residues. The CDR3 region is CASIFRTPYNEQFF. DNA for the CDR3: TGTGCCAGCATCTTTAGAACCCCCTACAATGAGCAGTTCTTC.

This clonotype was picked up a small number of times. This chain connects TRBV4-1 to TRBJ2-1, with 10 bases identical to TRBD2. The CDR3 runs to 17 residues. Germline V lookup: CDR1 MGHRA, CDR2 YSYEKL. V lost 2 bases, J lost 7 bases, and 11 bases stayed unmatched. The chain's CDR3 is CASSQYSGGALGNEQFF. CDR3 nucleotide sequence: TGCGCCAGCAGCCAATACAGCGGGGGGGCCTTGGGGAATGAGCAGTTCTTC.

The V gene is TRBV6-2 or TRBV6-3, the J gene TRBJ1-1; possibly TRBD1 for D (5 bases). Germline V gene sequence: CDR1 MNHEY, CDR2 SVGEGT. The V end lost 2 bases, the J end lost 5 bases, and 15 bases lay between the germline ends. This CDR3 comprises 15 residues. CDR3 DNA sequence: TGTGCCAGCAGTTACGGACACGCCGGACGGACTGAAGCTTTCTTT. It is translated as CASSYGHAGRTEAFF.

The chain recombines TRBV9 with TRBJ1-2; D unresolved. The germline CDR1 and CDR2 sequences are SGDLS and YYNGEE. Trimming took off 3 bases at V and 6 bases at J, with 15 bases between the two ends. The CDR3 runs 14 residues. CDR3: CASSDSGGADGYTF. CDR3 coding DNA: TGTGCCAGCAGCGACTCAGGAGGCGCGGATGGCTACACCTTC.

This clonotype was picked up many times. The chain links TRBV7-9 to TRBJ2-7, with D possibly being TRBD2 (5 bases). The V end lost 5 bases, the J end lost 4 bases, and 12 bases lay between the germline ends. The CDR3 contains 13 residues. Germline V gene sequence: CDR1 SEHNR, CDR2 FQNEAQ (reference sequence). CDR3 protein: CASSETSGYEQYV. In nucleotides, the CDR3 is TGTGCCAGCAGCGAAACTTCGGGGTACGAGCAGTACGTC.

In its sample, this clonotype was seen a few times. CDR3 protein: CASSSSRAGKSREQYF. The CDR3 DNA sequence: TGTGCCAGCAGCTCTTCGAGAGCGGGGAAATCTCGAGAGCAGTACTTC. V gene TRBV7-9 combines with J gene TRBJ2-7, with TRBD2 matching over 7 bases. The CDR3 is made up of 16 amino acids. CDR1 and CDR2 (germline): SEHNR, FQNEAQ (reference sequence). The V segment lost 4 bases and the J segment 7 bases; nucleotides outside the gene matches: 16.